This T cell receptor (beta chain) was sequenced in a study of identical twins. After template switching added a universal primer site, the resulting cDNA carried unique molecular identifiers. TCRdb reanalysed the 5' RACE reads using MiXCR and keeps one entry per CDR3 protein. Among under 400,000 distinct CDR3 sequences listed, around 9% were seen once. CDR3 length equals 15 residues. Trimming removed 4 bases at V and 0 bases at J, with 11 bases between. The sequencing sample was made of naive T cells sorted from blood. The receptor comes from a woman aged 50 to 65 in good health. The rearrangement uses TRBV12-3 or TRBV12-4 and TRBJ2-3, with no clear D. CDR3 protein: CASSWSESSTDTQYF. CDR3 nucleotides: TGTGCCAGCAGTTGGAGCGAGAGTAGCACAGATACGCAGTATTTT.